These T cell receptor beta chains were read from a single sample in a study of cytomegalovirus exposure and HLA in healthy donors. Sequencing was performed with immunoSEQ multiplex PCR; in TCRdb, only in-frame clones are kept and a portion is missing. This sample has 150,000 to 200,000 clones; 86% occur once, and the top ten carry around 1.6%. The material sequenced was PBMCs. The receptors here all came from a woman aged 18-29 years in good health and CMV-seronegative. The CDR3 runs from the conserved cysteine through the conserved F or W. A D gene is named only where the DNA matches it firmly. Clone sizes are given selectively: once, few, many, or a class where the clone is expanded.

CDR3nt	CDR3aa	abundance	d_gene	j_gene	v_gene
TGTGCCAGCAGCATACACGCCAAGAACACTGAAGCTTTCTTT	CASSIHAKNTEAFF	.	.	TRBJ1-1	TRBV7-3
TGTGCCAGCAGTAGGGACAGCGGCCCCTGGGCCGAGCAGTACTTC	CASSRDSGPWAEQYF	.	TRBD1	TRBJ2-7	TRBV13
TGTGCCAGCAGCAGACTGACTAGCGGAATGGTCCCCAATGAGCAGTTCTTC	CASSRLTSGMVPNEQFF	.	TRBD2	TRBJ2-1	TRBV7-6
TGTGCCAGCTCACCTTCCCAGGGGCCCACTGAAGCTTTCTTT	CASSPSQGPTEAFF	.	.	TRBJ1-1	TRBV18
TGTGCCTGGAGTGAGGGGGGGTACCACTCCTACGAGCAGTACTTC	CAWSEGGYHSYEQYF	few	.	TRBJ2-7	TRBV30
TGTGCCAGCAGTCGAAAAACTTCCAGGGCGCAGTATTTT	CASSRKTSRAQYF	few	.	TRBJ2-3	TRBV28
TGCGCCAGCAGCAGGCTAACAGGGAACACCGGGGAGCTGTTTTTT	CASSRLTGNTGELFF	few	.	TRBJ2-2	TRBV5-1
TGTGCCAGCAGCTTAGGACCCGAGGACAGGGAGTATGGCTACACCTTC	CASSLGPEDREYGYTF	once	TRBD1	TRBJ1-2	TRBV11-2
TGTGCCAGCAGCTTACGGTCCTTTCCTACCGGGGAGCTGTTTTTT	CASSLRSFPTGELFF	.	.	TRBJ2-2	TRBV11-2
TGTGCCAGCGGCCCTGGACTAGCGGGGGAGGAGACCCAGTACTTC	CASGPGLAGEETQYF	.	TRBD2	TRBJ2-5	TRBV7-8
TGCGCCAGCAGTCGACAGGGGTCAAATCAGCCCCAGCATTTT	CASSRQGSNQPQHF	.	TRBD1	TRBJ1-5	TRBV4-1
TGTGCCAGCAGCCCCCGCGGGGGATTGGCTCAGCCCCAGCATTTT	CASSPRGGLAQPQHF	.	.	TRBJ1-5	TRBV11-2
TGTGCCATCAGTCCGTCAGGGGGCAGCGGAGCTTTCTTT	CAISPSGGSGAFF	.	TRBD1	TRBJ1-1	TRBV10-3
TGTGCCAGCAGTACGACAGGAGGCCACACCGGGGAGCTGTTTTTT	CASSTTGGHTGELFF	.	.	TRBJ2-2	TRBV11-3
TGTGCCAGCTCCCTCGGCCAGGGTCAAGCAACTAACTATGGCTACACCTTC	CASSLGQGQATNYGYTF	.	.	TRBJ1-2	TRBV18
TGTGCCACGACCACAGGGGGCCTGTACACTGAAGCTTTCTTT	CATTTGGLYTEAFF	.	TRBD1	TRBJ1-1	TRBV19
TGTGCCAGCAGCTTGTTTTCGGGACACCGTCGAGGTTATGGCTACACCTTC	CASSLFSGHRRGYGYTF	.	.	TRBJ1-2	TRBV5-4
TGTGCCAGCAGCGTAGGAGGGAGGGGGGCGCTTAACTATGGCTACACCTTC	CASSVGGRGALNYGYTF	.	.	TRBJ1-2	TRBV9
TGTGCCAGTAGTGTTCAAACAGGGGGTGTTGGAAACACCATATATTTT	CASSVQTGGVGNTIYF	.	TRBD1	TRBJ1-3	TRBV19
TGCGCCAGCAGCTCCGACAGGGGATCTGAAGCTTTCTTT	CASSSDRGSEAFF	.	TRBD1	TRBJ1-1	TRBV5-1
TGCGCCAGCAGCTTTTCCAGCGGGAACACAGATACGCAGTATTTT	CASSFSSGNTDTQYF	.	TRBD2	TRBJ2-3	TRBV5-1
TGTGCCAGCAGTTTTATCGGCGGAGGGGTTGGGAACAATGAGCAGTTCTTC	CASSFIGGGVGNNEQFF	.	.	TRBJ2-1	TRBV27